What follows is one T cell receptor beta chain and its context. What it recognizes is unknown. V lost 4 bases and J 8 bases, leaving 20 bases between the germline ends. This CDR3 has 16 amino acids. This record comes from a study of early T cells in non-severe SARS-CoV-2 infection. For the study at large: The study sequenced bulk RNA from unsorted whole blood, with chains unpaired.

Individual cDNA molecules received unique molecular identifiers during library preparation. One entry per CDR3 protein results from TCRdb running MiXCR on the 5' RACE reads. The sample consists of about 28,000 distinct CDR3 sequences, roughly 5.9% of them appearing once. General study findings and limits: VDJdb matching favored anti-spike CD8 responses, missing private and CD4 specificities.

Sequencing input: whole blood. The genes are TRBV12-3 or TRBV12-4 and TRBJ1-4; D may be TRBD1 (5 bases). The receptor was isolated from an adult who was a healthcare worker with PCR-confirmed SARS-CoV-2 infection or an uninfected control (not recorded which). CDR3 sequence: CASSSRREAPWEKLFF. DNA of the CDR3: TGTGCCAGCAGTTCTCGCAGGGAGGCCCCATGGGAAAAACTGTTTTTT.